These 30 T cell receptor beta chains were sequenced from one sample in a study of blood T cell repertoires in COVID-19. Profiling relied on immunoSEQ multiplex PCR, and the TCRdb table lists in-frame clones only, not all of them. This table holds more than 200,000 clones, around 82% found once. Sequencing was carried out using peripheral blood. The receptors derive from a man in his forties with active or convalescent COVID-19.

The V call is TRBV3-1 (or the pseudogene TRBV3-2), the J call TRBJ2-7; 12 nucleotides agree with TRBD1. J lost 3 bases, V lost 5 bases, and 5 bases had no gene match. The CDR3 sequence is 15 residues long. Germline V gives CDR1 LGHDT, CDR2 YNNKEL (reference sequence). The CDR3 reads CASSWGTGGFYEQYF. For the CDR3, the DNA is TGTGCCAGCAGCTGGGGGACAGGGGGCTTCTACGAGCAGTACTTC.

The V and J genes are TRBV19 and TRBJ2-1; 8 nucleotides agree with TRBD2. Per germline, CDR1 LNHDA and CDR2 SQIVND (reference sequence). V gave up 7 bases and J gave up 10 bases; unmatched junction bases: 21. This CDR3 is built from 17 residues. The CDR3 spells CASTPPETGLGSGEQFF. Here the CDR3 DNA reads TGTGCCAGTACCCCACCCGAGACGGGACTAGGATCAGGGGAGCAGTTCTTC.

This clone was detected only once. This chain joins TRBV19 and TRBJ1-2; D not resolved. Trimming pared 3 bases from V and 6 bases from J, leaving 11 bases between. This CDR3 has 13 residues. The germline CDR1 and CDR2 sequences are LNHDA and SQIVND (reference sequence). CDR3 coding DNA: TGTGCCAGTAGTATCGGAGGGTTGAATGGCTACACCTTC. Amino acid sequence: CASSIGGLNGYTF. Full variable domain (outside the CDR3, taken from reference TRBV19 and TRBJ1-2): DGGITQSPKYLFRKEGQNVTLSCEQNLNHDAMYWYRQDPGQGLRLIYYSQIVNDFQKGDIAEGYSVSREKKESFPLTVTSAQKNPTAFYLCASSIGGLNGYTFGSGTRLTVV.

V is TRBV30 and J is TRBJ1-2; D is uncertain. V lost 0 bases and J 0 bases, leaving 14 bases between the germline ends. Germline V gives CDR1 GTSNPN, CDR2 SVGIG (reference sequence). The CDR3 has 16 amino acids. The CDR3 here is CAWSVPLYEANYGYTF. CDR3 in DNA: TGTGCCTGGAGTGTACCCCTTTATGAGGCTAACTATGGCTACACCTTC.

The chain uses TRBV10-3 and TRBJ1-1; the D gene is possibly TRBD1 (6 bases). The CDR3 is 14 amino acids. CDR1 and CDR2 (germline): ENHRY, SYGVKD. Trimming stripped 6 bases from V and 3 bases from J, with 14 bases between. CDR3 sequence (DNA): TGTGCCATCAGACCGACAGGTTGGGACACTGAAGCTTTCTTT. Its translation is CAIRPTGWDTEAFF.

The V gene is TRBV30, the J gene TRBJ2-3; D is unclear. Trimming removed 4 bases from V and 1 base from J, with 6 bases in between. CDR1 is GTSNPN, CDR2 SVGIG, per germline (reference sequence). This CDR3 is built from 12 residues. The CDR3 protein is CAWTIGTDTQYF. DNA of the CDR3: TGTGCCTGGACAATAGGCACAGATACGCAGTATTTT.

The chain joins TRBV9 to TRBJ2-3; 9 bases match TRBD2. V was pared by 4 bases and J by 4 bases, with 7 bases of the junction left unmatched. CDR1 and CDR2 from the germline V gene are SGDLS and YYNGEE. The CDR3 has 15 residues. The CDR3 bases are TGTGCCAGCAGCCCGAGCGGGGGGCAGGCAGATACGCAGTATTTT. Protein sequence: CASSPSGGQADTQYF.

The V call is TRBV6-5, the J call TRBJ1-1, with D uncertain. The V gene's germline CDR1 is MNHEY and CDR2 SVGAGI. The V end was cut by 0 bases, the J end by 10 bases, with 18 bases between. This CDR3 comprises 15 residues. The CDR3 DNA sequence: TGTGCCAGCAGTTACTCGATTTCTCTATCCGGGTCAGCTTTCTTT. Its protein is CASSYSISLSGSAFF.

This clone has only one observation. The V call is TRBV30, the J call TRBJ2-1; possibly TRBD1 for D (5 bases). V dropped 1 base and J dropped 9 bases, with 19 bases sitting between them. CDR3 length: 15 residues. CDR1 and CDR2 from the germline V gene are GTSNPN and SVGIG (reference sequence). The CDR3 nucleotides read TGTGCCTGGAGTGGCTTTAGGGGCTCTGCTAGTGAGCAGTTCTTC. It encodes CAWSGFRGSASEQFF.

The rearrangement joins TRBV19 to TRBJ2-1, with 7 nucleotides matching TRBD2. The CDR3 contains 15 residues. From germline, CDR1 is LNHDA and CDR2 SQIVND (reference sequence). With 2 bases clipped from V and 5 bases from J, the junction kept 6 bases outside the gene matches. CDR3 DNA: TGTGCCAGTAGTATAACGGGAGGTTTGGACAATGAGCAGTTCTTC. Its protein product is CASSITGGLDNEQFF.

The chain uses TRBV12-3 or TRBV12-4 and TRBJ2-7; D possibly corresponds to TRBD2 (6 bases). This CDR3 is 13 amino acids long. Trimming removed 6 bases at V and 3 bases at J, with 12 bases between. The chain's CDR3 is CASSKAGGYEQYF. The CDR3 DNA sequence: TGTGCCAGCAGCAAAGCGGGCGGCTACGAGCAGTACTTC.

This clone was detected once. The V and J genes are TRBV6-5 and TRBJ2-2; 9 bases match TRBD1. This CDR3 has 13 residues. The V gene end was trimmed by 8 bases and the J gene end by 7 bases; junction bases not matched to a gene: 5. CDR1 MNHEY and CDR2 SVGAGI come from the germline V gene. The CDR3 nucleotides are TGTGCCAGCCGGGACAGGGCGTACGGGGAGCTGTTTTTT. Its protein product is CASRDRAYGELFF.

This chain joins TRBV12-3 or TRBV12-4 and TRBJ2-3; D gene unclear. V was shortened by 6 bases and J by 6 bases, with 7 bases between the two germline ends. The CDR3 has 11 amino acids. The CDR3 region has the DNA TGTGCCAGCAGCCGGGTGGATACGCAGTATTTT. Amino acids: CASSRVDTQYF.

The genes are TRBV7-2 and TRBJ1-1; D might be TRBD1 (6 bases). V lost 2 bases, J lost 7 bases, and 14 bases lay in between. This CDR3 has 14 residues. Germline CDR1 and CDR2: SGHTA and FQGNSA. The CDR3 spells CASSLSGNRVEAFF. For the CDR3, the DNA is TGTGCCAGCAGCTTATCAGGGAACAGGGTTGAAGCTTTCTTT.

The chain combines TRBV24-1 with TRBJ2-3, with a possible D match to TRBD1 (6 bases). Per germline, CDR1 KGHDR and CDR2 SFDVKD. The CDR3 covers 16 residues. Trimming took off 1 base at V and 2 bases at J, with 12 bases between the two ends. CDR3 region: CATSDFSDSYTDTQYF. The CDR3 DNA sequence: TGTGCCACCAGTGATTTCTCGGACAGTTACACAGATACGCAGTATTTT.

This chain links TRBV29-1 with TRBJ1-2; 8 positions agree with TRBD1. The CDR3 extends over 12 amino acids. CDR1 is SQVTM and CDR2 is ANQGSEA in the germline V gene. The V gene end was trimmed by 4 bases and the J gene end by 5 bases; junction bases not matched to a gene: 3. CDR3: CSVGRQGYGYTF. The CDR3 region has the DNA TGCAGCGTTGGAAGACAGGGGTATGGCTACACCTTC.

The CDR3 sequence: CASSPTSVLGNEQFF. The CDR3 coding sequence is TGTGCCAGTAGCCCTACTAGCGTCCTAGGGAATGAGCAGTTCTTC. This sequence joins TRBV19 and TRBJ2-1, with 7 nucleotides matching TRBD2. Germline V lookup: CDR1 LNHDA, CDR2 SQIVND (reference sequence). J was trimmed by 7 bases and V by 6 bases; bases with no gene match: 12. CDR3 length: 15 amino acids.

CDR3 sequence reads: CASSPSGESYNEQFF. DNA for the CDR3: TGTGCCAGCAGCCCCAGCGGGGAGTCCTACAATGAGCAGTTCTTC. The chain couples TRBV7-9 to TRBJ2-1; TRBD2 aligns across 7 bases. Germline V gene lookup returns CDR1 SEHNR and CDR2 FQNEAQ (reference sequence). V lost 5 bases to trimming and J lost 1 base; unmatched junction nucleotides: 5. The CDR3 extends over 15 amino acids.

The genes are TRBV7-8 and TRBJ2-5, with 7 bases fitting TRBD2. The CDR3 length is 14 residues. Per the germline V gene, CDR1 is SGHVS and CDR2 is FQNEAQ. V shed 3 bases and J 1 base; nucleotides not matched to a gene: 2. CDR3 region: CASSFREAQETQYF. The CDR3 nucleotides are TGTGCCAGCAGCTTCCGGGAGGCCCAAGAGACCCAGTACTTC.

The chain is built from TRBV30 and TRBJ1-1; no clear D. Germline CDR1 GTSNPN, CDR2 SVGIG (reference sequence). V was cut by 4 bases and J by 1 base, with 10 bases left in between. This CDR3 has 13 residues. CDR3 nucleotides: TGTGCCTGGAATGAGGGCTCGAACACTGAAGCTTTCTTT. Its translation: CAWNEGSNTEAFF.

This clone has only one observation. The CDR3 region has the DNA TGTGCCAGCAGTTCTAACACAGGGGGCGCAGATACGCAGTATTTT. It yields the protein CASSSNTGGADTQYF. V gene TRBV27 combines with J gene TRBJ2-3; TRBD1 matches 9 bases. The V and J ends lost 4 bases and 4 bases, in that order; junction bases with no gene match: 6. The CDR3 consists of 15 residues. Germline assignment: CDR1 MNHEY and CDR2 SMNVEV (reference sequence).

The V gene is TRBV10-3, the J gene TRBJ1-2, with TRBD1 as a possible D gene (5 bases). Trimming removed 8 bases from V and 3 bases from J, with 16 bases in between. Germline loops: CDR1 ENHRY, CDR2 SYGVKD. This CDR3 has 14 amino acids. CDR3 coding DNA: TGTGCCATCCGCCCCAGGGAGGGTGACTATGGCTACACCTTC. It specifies CAIRPREGDYGYTF.

This clone has a handful of counts. One junction end disagrees with the germline gene, perhaps due to a read error. This CDR3 is also generated by other DNA sequences in the sample. The chain carries TRBV7-9 and TRBJ2-1; a weak D match, TRBD2 (7 bases). This CDR3 is 14 amino acids long. The germline CDR1 and CDR2 sequences are SEHNR and FQNEAQ (reference sequence). CDR3 in amino acids: CASRRGGEINEQFF. The CDR3, as DNA: TGCGCCAGCCGCCGAGGGGGGGAAATCAATGAGCAGTTCTTC.

This rearrangement joins TRBV2 to TRBJ2-1, with D maybe TRBD1 (5 bases). There are 13 residues in the CDR3. CDR1 and CDR2 from the germline V gene are SNHLY and FYNNEI. The V and J ends lost 4 bases and 6 bases respectively, with 10 bases between them. The CDR3 loop reads CASSGLRGNEQFF. The CDR3, as DNA: TGTGCCAGCAGTGGATTAAGGGGCAATGAGCAGTTCTTC.

The V gene is TRBV30, the J gene TRBJ1-2; D might be TRBD1 (5 bases). Germline CDR1 GTSNPN, CDR2 SVGIG (reference sequence). Trimming shortened V by 4 bases and J by 5 bases, and 14 bases separated the two germline ends. This CDR3 comprises 13 residues. CDR3: CAWKGAGPYGYTF. The CDR3 DNA sequence: TGTGCCTGGAAAGGCGCAGGGCCGTATGGCTACACCTTC.

The V and J genes are TRBV5-6 and TRBJ2-7; possibly TRBD1 for D (6 bases). This CDR3 has 15 residues. In germline, CDR1 is SGHDT, CDR2 YYEEEE. The V gene lost 4 bases and the J gene lost 3 bases, with 17 bases spanning the gap. CDR3 amino acids: CASSNPRGTDYEQYF. In DNA form, the CDR3 reads TGTGCCAGCAGCAACCCGAGGGGGACCGACTACGAGCAGTACTTC.

The chain recombines TRBV19 with TRBJ1-5; 8 nucleotides line up with TRBD1. V was clipped by 11 bases and J by 0 bases; unmatched bases: 12. The germline CDR1 and CDR2 sequences are LNHDA and SQIVND (reference sequence). The CDR3 is made up of 16 amino acids. The CDR3 loop reads CAAGRGLFYSNQPQHF. The CDR3, as DNA: TGTGCCGCTGGCAGGGGGCTTTTTTATAGCAATCAGCCCCAGCATTTT. The full variable domain, completed using reference TRBV19 and TRBJ1-5, is DGGITQSPKYLFRKEGQNVTLSCEQNLNHDAMYWYRQDPGQGLRLIYYSQIVNDFQKGDIAEGYSVSREKKESFPLTVTSAQKNPTAFYLCAAGRGLFYSNQPQHFGDGTRLSIL.

The chain uses TRBV15 and TRBJ1-5, with D possibly being TRBD1 (5 bases). V lost 2 bases, J lost 6 bases, and 5 bases lay in between. CDR3 length: 12 amino acids. Germline assignment: CDR1 LNHNV and CDR2 YYDKDF (reference sequence). The CDR3 loop is CATSRRGQPQHF. CDR3 DNA: TGTGCCACCAGCAGAAGGGGTCAGCCCCAGCATTTT.

The V call is TRBV27, the J call TRBJ1-5; D unclear. This CDR3 has 15 amino acids. The germline V and J ends were trimmed by 6 bases and 2 bases, with 14 bases remaining between them. Germline CDR1 and CDR2: MNHEY and SMNVEV (reference sequence). The CDR3 spells CASSLSPSGNQPQHF. DNA for the CDR3: TGTGCCAGCAGCCTATCCCCTTCGGGCAATCAGCCCCAGCATTTT.

This chain connects TRBV28 to TRBJ1-3; 11 positions match TRBD1. After removal of 9 bases from V and 2 bases from J, the junction contained 3 bases not matched to a gene. Germline lookup yields CDR1 MDHEN and CDR2 SYDVKM. This CDR3 comprises 14 residues. Written as DNA, the CDR3 is TGTGCCAGTAGGACAGGGGGCCCTGGAAACACCATATATTTT. It translates to CASRTGGPGNTIYF. The entire variable domain, with the rest obtained from reference TRBV28 and TRBJ1-3, is as follows: DVKVTQSSRYLVKRTGEKVFLECVQDMDHENMFWYRQDPGLGLRLIYFSYDVKMKEKGDIPEGYSVSREKKERFSLILESASTNQTSMYLCASRTGGPGNTIYFGEGSWLTVV.